This T cell receptor beta chain was observed in a study of control samples from healthy donors and cancer patients. Libraries were prepared by immunoSEQ multiplex PCR; TCRdb keeps only in-frame clonotypes and omits some of them. The data contain some 79,000 clones, about 90% of them singletons. This CDR3 spans 13 amino acids. Germline loops: CDR1 SGHNT, CDR2 YENEEA. V lost 1 base and J 4 bases, leaving 6 bases between the germline ends. The chain employs TRBV11-3 and TRBJ2-3; tentative D call: TRBD2 (5 bases). This clonotype was sampled from a woman in her fifties or sixties in good health. The sequenced material came from blood. The CDR3: CASSLGESDTQYF. The DNA of the CDR3 is TGTGCCAGCAGCTTAGGGGAGTCAGATACGCAGTATTTT.